This is a list of T cell receptor beta chains from one sample in a study of blood T cell repertoires in COVID-19. The repertoire was sequenced with immunoSEQ multiplex PCR; TCRdb's copy has only in-frame clones and lacks some. In the table there are around 170,000 clones, around 82% of which are singletons. Sequenced sample: peripheral blood. The origin of the receptors is a man aged 18-30 years with active or convalescent COVID-19. Both conserved end residues are part of each CDR3. D genes are given only for firm matches. A row's size may be missing; if present it is once, few, many or a size class.

d_gene | len | j_gene | v_gene | abundance | CDR3nt | CDR3aa
TRBD1 | 18 | TRBJ2-6 | TRBV5-1 | NA | TGCGCCAGCAGCGTCAATGGACAGGGGGCCTCTGGGGCCAACGTCCTGACTTTC | CASSVNGQGASGANVLTF
TRBD2 | 16 | TRBJ2-3 | TRBV11-3 | NA | TGTGCCAGCAGCACGGGGAGTAGCGGGAGCTCAGATACGCAGTATTTT | CASSTGSSGSSDTQYF
TRBD2 | 14 | TRBJ2-7 | TRBV3-1/TRBV3-2 | NA | TGTGCCAGCAGCCAATGGGGGACTAGCTACGAGCAGTACTTC | CASSQWGTSYEQYF
NA | 13 | TRBJ1-1 | TRBV6-5 | few | TGTGCCAGCAGTAGACAGACGAACACTGAAGCTTTCTTT | CASSRQTNTEAFF
TRBD2 | 17 | TRBJ2-7 | TRBV3-1/TRBV3-2 | NA | TGTGCCAGCAGCCAAAGGAAACTAGCGGGAAACTCCTACGAGCAGTACTTC | CASSQRKLAGNSYEQYF
NA | 12 | TRBJ2-3 | TRBV5-5 | NA | TGTGCCAGCAGCCTCAGCACAGATACGCAGTATTTT | CASSLSTDTQYF
TRBD1 | 17 | TRBJ1-1 | TRBV19 | once | TGTGCCAGTAGTACCCCGACCCCGGACAGGGTGAACACTGAAGCTTTCTTT | CASSTPTPDRVNTEAFF
NA | 13 | TRBJ1-2 | TRBV15 | few | TGTGCCACCAGCAGAAATAACAGGGAGGGCTACACCTTC | CATSRNNREGYTF
TRBD1 | 15 | TRBJ2-1 | TRBV5-4 | NA | TGTGCCAGCAGCTTCCGGGACAGGGGGCTTAGTGAGCAGTTCTTC | CASSFRDRGLSEQFF
TRBD1 | 18 | TRBJ2-5 | TRBV18 | NA | TGTGCCAGCTCACCACGATCCCAGGGGGCAAGTACCTATGAGACCCAGTACTTC | CASSPRSQGASTYETQYF
NA | 15 | TRBJ2-6 | TRBV15 | NA | TGTGCCACCAGCAGTCTAAGCTCTGGGGCCAACGTCCTGACTTTC | CATSSLSSGANVLTF
TRBD1 | 16 | TRBJ1-3 | TRBV30 | NA | TGTGCCTGGAGGGGAGGACAGGGGAACCCTGGAAACACCATATATTTT | CAWRGGQGNPGNTIYF
NA | 15 | TRBJ1-5 | TRBV7-8 | NA | TGTGCCAGCAGCTTAGCGGGGCGGCTTAGCCAGCCCCAGCATTTT | CASSLAGRLSQPQHF
NA | 14 | TRBJ1-2 | TRBV21-1 | NA | TGTGCCAGCAGCTGTCGGGAGGGGGGAGGCGGCTACACCTTC | CASSCREGGGGYTF
TRBD1 | 15 | TRBJ1-5 | TRBV18 | NA | TGTGCCAGCTCACCCGGGACAGCGAACAATCAGCCCCAGCATTTT | CASSPGTANNQPQHF
NA | 14 | TRBJ2-2 | TRBV7-2 | NA | TGTGCCAGCAGCTTAGAGGCAGGAACCGGGGAGCTGTTTTTT | CASSLEAGTGELFF
NA | 14 | TRBJ1-3 | TRBV6-5 | NA | TGTGCCAGCAGGGGAGTTGCTCCTGGAAACACCATATATTTT | CASRGVAPGNTIYF
TRBD2 | 16 | TRBJ2-1 | TRBV29-1 | NA | TGCAGCGTTGTCCATTCCCTAGCGGGAGACCACAATGAGCAGTTCTTC | CSVVHSLAGDHNEQFF
TRBD2 | 15 | TRBJ2-1 | TRBV27 | NA | TGTGCCAGCAGTTTATTTAGCGGGACCTACAATGAGCAGTTCTTC | CASSLFSGTYNEQFF
NA | 14 | TRBJ1-6 | TRBV5-1 | NA | TGCGCCAGCAGCATCCGGGAGAATAATTCACCCCTCCACTTT | CASSIRENNSPLHF
TRBD1 | 17 | TRBJ2-1 | TRBV28 | NA | TGTGCCAGCAGCCCAGAGTCCGGGACAGGGATTTACAATGAGCAGTTCTTC | CASSPESGTGIYNEQFF
TRBD2 | 18 | TRBJ2-7 | TRBV7-6 | NA | TGTGCCAGCAGCGATGGGACTAGCGGGGGGGCCGACTCCTACGAGCAGTACTTC | CASSDGTSGGADSYEQYF
NA | 14 | TRBJ2-7 | TRBV9 | NA | TGTGCCAGCAGCGCCGGGACAAACCAATACGAGCAGTACTTC | CASSAGTNQYEQYF
NA | 13 | TRBJ1-6 | TRBV10-2 | once | TGCGCCAGCAGTGAACAGCATAATTCACCCCTCCACTTT | CASSEQHNSPLHF
NA | 16 | TRBJ1-1 | TRBV6-1 | NA | TGTGCCAGCAGTGATAAGACGGGGAGGGGAAACACTGAAGCTTTCTTT | CASSDKTGRGNTEAFF
TRBD1 | 14 | TRBJ1-4 | TRBV6-6 | NA | TGTGCCAGCAGTACGACAGGGAGGTATGGAAAACTGTTTTTT | CASSTTGRYGKLFF
TRBD2 | 15 | TRBJ2-5 | TRBV28 | NA | TGTGCCAGCAGGAGGCCCCTAGCGGGAGGGGAGACCCAGTACTTC | CASRRPLAGGETQYF
NA | 14 | TRBJ2-4 | TRBV28 | NA | TGTGCCAGCAGTCTCCTCGGGGTACAAAACATTCAGTACTTC | CASSLLGVQNIQYF
TRBD1 | 15 | TRBJ1-2 | TRBV4-2 | NA | TGTGCCAGCAGCCAGGTTTCTACAGGGGAATATGGCTACACCTTC | CASSQVSTGEYGYTF
NA | 15 | TRBJ1-5 | TRBV28 | NA | TGTGCCAGCAGTGTCGGCGGCATGCGCAATCAGCCCCAGCATTTT | CASSVGGMRNQPQHF
NA | 17 | TRBJ2-5 | TRBV6-2/TRBV6-3 | NA | TGTGCCAGCAGTTACTCGAAGAGAGAGCGTGGATCGGAGACCCAGTACTTC | CASSYSKRERGSETQYF
TRBD1 | 15 | TRBJ1-2 | TRBV19 | NA | TGTGCCAGTAGTAACCAACAGGGGGCGCATGGTGGCTACACCTTC | CASSNQQGAHGGYTF
NA | 13 | TRBJ2-5 | TRBV5-5 | NA | TGTGCCAGCAGCTTCGGGACTGGGGAGACCCAGTACTTC | CASSFGTGETQYF
NA | 12 | TRBJ2-1 | TRBV5-1 | NA | TGCGCCAGCAGCTTCCGGGGAGATGAGCAGTTCTTC | CASSFRGDEQFF
TRBD1 | 13 | TRBJ2-5 | TRBV6-5 | NA | TGTGCCAGCAGAAAGACAGGGGGAGAGACCCAGTACTTC | CASRKTGGETQYF
NA | 15 | TRBJ1-6 | TRBV28 | NA | TGTGCCAGCAGGGGAACAGGGTTGGGTAATTCACCCCTCCACTTT | CASRGTGLGNSPLHF
TRBD1 | 19 | TRBJ2-2 | TRBV5-5 | NA | TGTGCCAGCAGCTTGGCCCAGACAGGGTCCAAACAGAACACCGGGGAGCTGTTTTTT | CASSLAQTGSKQNTGELFF
TRBD2 | 16 | TRBJ2-1 | TRBV2 | NA | TGTGCCAGCAGTGATCCTAGCGGGGGGCCGTCCCATGAGCAGTTCTTC | CASSDPSGGPSHEQFF
NA | 11 | TRBJ1-6 | TRBV20-1 | NA | TGCAGTGCCATGGACAGCGGTTTCCTCCACTTT | CSAMDSGFLHF
TRBD1 | 18 | TRBJ2-5 | TRBV24-1 | few | TGTGCCACCAGTGATTCGCTTCCGGGACAGGGGTACCAAGAGACCCAGTACTTC | CATSDSLPGQGYQETQYF
TRBD1 | 15 | TRBJ1-5 | TRBV19 | NA | TGTGCCAGTAGTCCATCACAGGGGGACCATCAGCCCCAGCATTTT | CASSPSQGDHQPQHF
NA | 15 | TRBJ1-1 | TRBV7-9 | few | TGTGCCAGCAGCTTAGCGCCGACCAGGGGAACTGAAGCTTTCTTT | CASSLAPTRGTEAFF
TRBD2 | 15 | TRBJ2-5 | TRBV7-2 | NA | TGTGCCAGCAGCTTACAGCGGGGCTCCCAAGAGACCCAGTACTTC | CASSLQRGSQETQYF
TRBD1 | 16 | TRBJ2-5 | TRBV19 | NA | TGTGCCAGTAGTATAGATGGGACAGGGGGCCAAGAGACCCAGTACTTC | CASSIDGTGGQETQYF
TRBD2 | 15 | TRBJ2-1 | TRBV18 | NA | TGTGCCAGCTCACCCACCCAGCTAGCGGGGGGTGAGCAGTTCTTC | CASSPTQLAGGEQFF
NA | 13 | TRBJ2-5 | TRBV24-1 | NA | TGTGCCACCACCGACAAAATGAAAGAGACCCAGTACTTC | CATTDKMKETQYF
TRBD2 | 16 | TRBJ2-1 | TRBV14 | once | TGTGCCAGCAGCCAAGATACAGGGGCGGGAGGGAATGAGCAGTTCTTC | CASSQDTGAGGNEQFF
TRBD2 | 15 | TRBJ2-1 | TRBV4-3 | NA | TGCGCCAGCAGTCGCGGGACTAGCGTCTACAATGAGCAGTTCTTC | CASSRGTSVYNEQFF
TRBD1 | 15 | TRBJ1-4 | TRBV6-5 | NA | TGTGCCAGCAGACCACGACAGGGCCGGGATGAAAAACTGTTTTTT | CASRPRQGRDEKLFF
TRBD1 | 16 | TRBJ2-7 | TRBV11-2 | NA | TGTGCCAGCAGCTTAGCCCCCAGGGGGCGCTTACACGAGCAGTACTTC | CASSLAPRGRLHEQYF
TRBD1 | 15 | TRBJ1-2 | TRBV5-1 | NA | TGCGCCAGCAGCATCCGGACAGGGGGCTCGGGTGGCTACACCTTC | CASSIRTGGSGGYTF
TRBD1 | 19 | TRBJ1-5 | TRBV6-2/TRBV6-3 | once | TGTGCCAGCAGTTACTCGCCCCAACAAGACAGGGGAAGCAATCAGCCCCAGCATTTT | CASSYSPQQDRGSNQPQHF